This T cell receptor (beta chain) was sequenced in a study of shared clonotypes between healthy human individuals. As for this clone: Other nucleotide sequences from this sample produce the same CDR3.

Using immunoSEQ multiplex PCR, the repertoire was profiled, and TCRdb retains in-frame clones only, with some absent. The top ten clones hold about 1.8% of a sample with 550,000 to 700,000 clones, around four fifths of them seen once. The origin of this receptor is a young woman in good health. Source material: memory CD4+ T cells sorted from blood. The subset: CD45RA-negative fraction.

DNA of the CDR3: TGTGCCAGCAGTTACGACAGGGGGGACACTGAAGCTTTCTTT. It translates to CASSYDRGDTEAFF. The V gene is TRBV6-5, the J gene TRBJ1-1, with 9 nucleotides matching TRBD1. The CDR3 has 14 amino acids. The V segment lost 2 bases and the J segment 3 bases; nucleotides outside the gene matches: 1. From germline, CDR1 is MNHEY and CDR2 SVGAGI.